This entry lists 6 T cell receptor beta chains sequenced from one sample in a study of blood T cell repertoires in COVID-19. TCRdb keeps only in-frame clones here, not all; method: immunoSEQ multiplex PCR. The sample includes 350,000 to 550,000 clones, 87% of them seen just once. Sequenced material: PBMCs or T cells enriched from blood (not recorded which). The source of these receptors is a woman aged 18-35 years with acute COVID-19.

The V and J genes are TRBV5-1 and TRBJ1-6, with D possibly matching TRBD1 (5 bases). With 0 bases removed from V and 7 bases from J, the gap between germline ends came to 11 bases. The germline V gene has CDR1 SGHRS and CDR2 YFSETQ. The CDR3 sequence is 15 residues long. CDR3 sequence reads: CASSLAPQGNSPLHF. The CDR3 DNA sequence: TGCGCCAGCAGCTTGGCACCGCAGGGAAATTCACCCCTCCACTTT.

The rearrangement joins TRBV7-3 to TRBJ2-7; possible D gene TRBD1, 6 bases. The CDR3 runs 15 residues. CDR1 and CDR2 from the germline V gene are SGHTA and FQGTGA. V was shortened by 2 bases and J by 2 bases, with 13 bases between the two germline ends. This chain's CDR3 is CASSLRSAGAYEQYF. The CDR3 nucleotides read TGTGCCAGCAGCTTACGGTCGGCAGGGGCCTACGAGCAGTACTTC.

V is TRBV24-1 and J is TRBJ2-7, with 10 bases that match TRBD1. This CDR3 has 16 residues. Germline V gene lookup returns CDR1 KGHDR and CDR2 SFDVKD. V shed 5 bases, J shed 3 bases, and the junction held 9 bases outside the gene matches. In nucleotides, the CDR3 is TGTGCCACCAGTGCTACCCCGGGACAGGGGAGCTACGAGCAGTACTTC. Protein sequence: CATSATPGQGSYEQYF.

V usage is TRBV7-9 and J usage is TRBJ2-3; TRBD2 matches at 7 bases. Germline V lookup: CDR1 SEHNR, CDR2 FQNEAQ (reference sequence). V dropped 4 bases and J dropped 2; count of bases not matched to a gene: 9. The CDR3 has 16 residues. CDR3 amino acids: CASSSPSSGYTDTQYF. CDR3 coding DNA: TGTGCCAGCAGCTCCCCGAGTAGCGGGTACACAGATACGCAGTATTTT.

This clone showed up just a few times. The chain joins TRBV6-5 to TRBJ1-4, with unresolved D. Per germline, CDR1 MNHEY and CDR2 SVGAGI. The CDR3 runs to 15 residues. Trimming shortened V by 4 bases and J by 2 bases, and 11 bases separated the two germline ends. The CDR3 reads CASSFQATTNEKLFF. The DNA of the CDR3 is TGTGCCAGCAGTTTCCAGGCTACGACTAATGAAAAACTGTTTTTT.

Worth noting for this clone: Other DNA sequences in the same sample also yield this CDR3. This sequence joins TRBV29-1 and TRBJ2-2; weak D call: TRBD2 (5 bases). The germline V and J ends were trimmed by 2 bases and 2 bases, with 6 bases remaining between them. The CDR3 loop spans 13 amino acids. Looked up from germline, CDR1 is SQVTM and CDR2 is ANQGSEA. The CDR3 DNA is TGCAGCGTTGAAAGCGGTAACACCGGGGAGCTGTTTTTT. Translation: CSVESGNTGELFF.